A single sample gave rise to the 6 T cell receptor beta chains below, sequenced in a study of radiotherapy plus CTLA-4 blockade in lung cancer. Data came from immunoSEQ multiplex PCR; TCRdb stores just in-frame clones and leaves some out. The repertoire holds tens of thousands of clones, around 72% seen once, with 11% to 15% in the top ten. Source: peripheral blood, taken from a patient treated with radiotherapy plus ipilimumab. Receptors originate from a human donor with non-small cell lung cancer that progressed on radiotherapy plus ipilimumab.

This chain uses TRBV5-4 with TRBJ2-5, with TRBD1 as a possible D gene (6 bases). The J call may be in error: the DNA end matches TRBJ2-7 better. The CDR3 length is 13 residues. CDR1 is SGHNT and CDR2 is YYREEE in the germline V gene (reference sequence). The CDR3 nucleotides are TGTGCCAGCACCTCAGACAGGACCTACGAGCAGTACTTC. Amino acids: CASTSDRTYEQYF.

In the case of this clone: Other DNA sequences from this sample encode an identical CDR3 as well. This chain joins TRBV5-4 and TRBJ2-3; either TRBD1 or TRBD2 may supply D (6 bases each). Trimming removed 0 bases from V and 2 bases from J, with 10 bases in between. The CDR3 consists of 15 residues. Germline V CDR1 and CDR2: SGHNT, YYREEE (reference sequence). In DNA form, the CDR3 reads TGTGCCAGCAGCTTGGATGGGGGGCCCACAGATACGCAGTATTTT. Translation gives CASSLDGGPTDTQYF.

Written as DNA, the CDR3 is TGTGCCAGCAGCTTCGTACTAGCGGGAGGGCCCTACGAGCAGTACTTC. It codes for CASSFVLAGGPYEQYF. The gene calls are TRBV27 and TRBJ2-7, with 13 bases aligning to TRBD2. With V trimmed by 6 bases and J by 2 bases, 7 bases remained unmatched. The CDR3 is 16 amino acids. Germline lookup yields CDR1 MNHEY and CDR2 SMNVEV (reference sequence).

The V and J genes are TRBV4-3 and TRBJ2-2; the match to TRBD2 covers 8 bases. The ends lost 5 bases at V and 5 bases at J; junction bases unmatched: 19. Germline loops: CDR1 LGHNA, CDR2 YSLEER. The CDR3 is made up of 19 amino acids. The CDR3 loop is CASSYWSGGLGGGTGELFF. The CDR3 bases are TGCGCCAGCAGCTACTGGTCGGGGGGGCTGGGGGGTGGAACCGGGGAGCTGTTTTTT.

The chain carries TRBV6-1 and TRBJ2-3, with D unresolved. Trimming removed 0 bases from V and 4 bases from J, with 8 bases in between. This CDR3 is 14 amino acids long. Germline V gene sequence: CDR1 MNHNS, CDR2 SASEGT. In DNA form, the CDR3 reads TGTGCCAGCAGTGAAGCTTGGACCTCAGATACGCAGTATTTT. Encoded protein: CASSEAWTSDTQYF.

This sequence joins TRBV6-5 and TRBJ1-5; 7 bases are a match to TRBD1. There are 13 residues in the CDR3. In germline, CDR1 is MNHEY, CDR2 SVGAGI. V lost 2 bases to trimming and J lost 6 bases; unmatched junction nucleotides: 1. CDR3 bases: TGTGCCAGCAGTTACGGGACAGTTCAGCCCCAGCATTTT. Translated: CASSYGTVQPQHF.